The 8 T cell receptor beta chains given below trace back to one sample, sequenced in a study of spatial heterogeneity in lung cancer. These TCRs are of unknown antigen specificity. Overall study findings and caveats: The number of expanded tumor alpha and beta chains correlated with mutation number.

TCRdb processed the 5' RACE reads anew with MiXCR; each CDR3 protein has one entry. The data contain approximately 10,000 distinct CDR3 sequences, about 14% of them singletons. Time point: sample taken at primary tumor resection. The sequencing used lung tumor tissue, collected at surgery. These receptor sequences come from a male donor with early-stage non-small cell lung cancer.

A few counts support this clonotype. The V call is TRBV4-3, the J call TRBJ1-2, with 7 bases aligning to TRBD1. The CDR3 has 15 residues. Germline CDR1 is LGHNA and CDR2 is YSLEER. V shed 4 bases and J 2 bases; nucleotides not matched to a gene: 7. CDR3 residues: CASSPTTGTNYGYTF. CDR3 bases: TGCGCCAGCAGCCCCACGACAGGGACGAACTATGGCTACACCTTC.

In nucleotides, the CDR3 is TGTGCCAGCAGTTACGCCGGGAGCCAGGGGGAGCAGTACTTC. This translates into CASSYAGSQGEQYF. J is TRBJ2-7 and V is TRBV6-5; D may be TRBD1 or TRBD2 (6 bases each). V dropped 2 bases and J dropped 7 bases, with 15 bases sitting between them. Germline V gene data show CDR1 as MNHEY and CDR2 as SVGAGI. CDR3 length: 14 residues.

By sample fraction, this clonotype is medium-sized. The rearrangement uses TRBV27 and TRBJ2-7; no clear D gene. This CDR3 region has 15 residues. The V gene lost 2 bases and the J gene lost 0 bases, with 11 bases spanning the gap. The germline V gene encodes CDR1 MNHEY and CDR2 SMNVEV (reference sequence). The CDR3 loop reads CASSLRTLGSYEQYF. CDR3 nucleotides: TGTGCCAGCAGTTTAAGGACCTTGGGCTCCTACGAGCAGTACTTC.

This clonotype was counted only a few times. This chain connects TRBV10-3 to TRBJ2-3; 8 bases agree with TRBD1. V was pared by 10 bases and J by 0 bases, with 12 bases of the junction left unmatched. The CDR3 length is 16 residues. CDR1 is ENHRY, CDR2 SYGVKD, per germline. The CDR3 DNA reads as TGTGCCACGACAGGGGCCCCCACCCATAGCACAGATACGCAGTATTTT. Its translation: CATTGAPTHSTDTQYF.

This clonotype has more than one count but fewer than ten. The V call is TRBV5-1, the J call TRBJ1-1, with a possible D match to TRBD1 (6 bases). The germline gives CDR1 SGHRS, CDR2 YFSETQ. The V gene lost 4 bases and the J gene lost 0 bases, with 7 bases spanning the gap. This CDR3 is built from 13 residues. DNA for the CDR3: TGCGCCAGCAGCGCAGGGGTGAACACTGAAGCTTTCTTT. This sequence encodes CASSAGVNTEAFF. Full variable domain (missing parts from reference TRBV5-1 and TRBJ1-1): KAGVTQTPRYLIKTRGQQVTLSCSPISGHRSVSWYQQTPGQGLQFLFEYFSETQRNKGNFPGRFSGRQFSNSRSEMNVSTLELGDSALYLCASSAGVNTEAFFGQGTRLTVV.

This chain connects TRBV7-2 to TRBJ1-5; D not resolved. Looked up from germline, CDR1 is SGHTA and CDR2 is FQGNSA. The CDR3 is 12 amino acids. Trimming removed 5 bases at V and 3 bases at J, with 5 bases between. The CDR3 here is CASSPYNQPQHF. DNA of the CDR3: TGTGCCAGCAGCCCCTACAATCAGCCCCAGCATTTT.

This clonotype is medium-sized by share. The chain joins TRBV3-1 to TRBJ2-5; the D gene could be TRBD1 or TRBD2 (5 bases each). The CDR3 extends over 15 amino acids. The V and J ends lost 1 base and 5 bases respectively, with 14 bases between them. The germline V gene encodes CDR1 LGHDT and CDR2 YNNKEL (reference sequence). The DNA for the CDR3 is TGTGCCAGCAGCCAAGGCCGGGGCACCGGCGAGACCCAGTACTTC. Its translation is CASSQGRGTGETQYF.

At least ten counts were recorded for this clonotype. The CDR3 spells CASSPLATYEQYF. The CDR3 bases are TGTGCCAGCTCACCACTTGCGACCTACGAGCAGTACTTC. The chain carries TRBV18 and TRBJ2-7; the D is unclear. Germline V gene sequence: CDR1 KGHSH, CDR2 LQKENI. Trimming took 1 base from V and 2 from J, leaving 6 bases between them. This CDR3 contains 13 residues. Full variable domain (missing parts from reference TRBV18 and TRBJ2-7): NAGVMQNPRHLVRRRGQEARLRCSPMKGHSHVYWYRQLPEEGLKFMVYLQKENIIDESGMPKERFSAEFPKEGPSILRIQQVVRGDSAAYFCASSPLATYEQYFGPGTRLTVT.